The present TCR beta chain was sequenced within a study of ipilimumab plus nivolumab after autologous stem cell transplantation. About the study: Patients received a median of 5 ipilimumab and roughly eight nivolumab doses. Both relapsed and primary refractory DLBCL were included.

TCRdb's table, derived via immunoSEQ multiplex PCR, lists solely in-frame clones and lacks some. The sample lists 8,500 to 11,000 clones, about four fifths occurring once. Study-wide findings and caveats: The authors say TCR, Treg and microbiome findings warrant further study.

CDR3 length equals 15 residues. The germline V gene encodes CDR1 SEHNR and CDR2 FQNEAQ (reference sequence). V lost 6 bases, J lost 4 bases, and 16 bases lay in between. Patients received nivolumab 3 mg/kg at weeks 1, 4, 7, 10, then fortnightly to week 26. Only one count was recorded for this clone. Its antigen is not identified. The sequencing used PBMCs, collected in a trial of ipilimumab plus nivolumab as post-transplant consolidation. This receptor was taken from a male donor with diffuse large B-cell lymphoma. This chain links TRBV7-9 with TRBJ2-1, with TRBD1 as a possible D gene (7 bases). Here the CDR3 DNA reads TGTGCCAGCAGTACCCAGGGGGGAACATACAATGAGCAGTTCTTC. Translated, it gives CASSTQGGTYNEQFF.